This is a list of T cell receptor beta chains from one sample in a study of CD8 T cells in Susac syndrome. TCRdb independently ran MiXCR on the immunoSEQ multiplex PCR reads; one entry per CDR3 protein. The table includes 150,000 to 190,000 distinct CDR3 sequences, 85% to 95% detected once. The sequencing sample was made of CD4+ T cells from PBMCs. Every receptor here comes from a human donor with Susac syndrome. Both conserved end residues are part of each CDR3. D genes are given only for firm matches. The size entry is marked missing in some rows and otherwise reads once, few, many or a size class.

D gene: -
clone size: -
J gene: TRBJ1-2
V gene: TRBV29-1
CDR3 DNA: TGCAGCGTTGTGAGGCAGGGGACCGAAGGCTACACCTTC
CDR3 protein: CSVVRQGTEGYTF

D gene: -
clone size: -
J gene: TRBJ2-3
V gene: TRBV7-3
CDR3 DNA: TGTGCCAGCAGCCGGACGACCAGCACAGATACGCAGTATTTT
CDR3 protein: CASSRTTSTDTQYF

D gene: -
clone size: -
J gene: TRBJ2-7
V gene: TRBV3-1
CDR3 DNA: TGTGCCAGCAGTCCAGTGGGGGACAGGACTAGGGAGCAGTACTTC
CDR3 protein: CASSPVGDRTREQYF

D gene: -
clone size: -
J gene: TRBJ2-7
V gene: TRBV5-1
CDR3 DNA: TGCGCCAGCAGCTTCGGGAAGTCCTACGAGCAGTACTTC
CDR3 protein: CASSFGKSYEQYF

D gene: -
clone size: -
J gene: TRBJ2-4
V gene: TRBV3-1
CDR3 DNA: TGTGCCAGCAGCCAAGATACCAAAAACATTCAGTACTTC
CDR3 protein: CASSQDTKNIQYF

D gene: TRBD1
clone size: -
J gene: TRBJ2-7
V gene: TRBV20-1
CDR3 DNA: TGCAGTGCTAGGGGACAGGGAGCCGGGGGTGGGCAGTACTTC
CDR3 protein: CSARGQGAGGGQYF

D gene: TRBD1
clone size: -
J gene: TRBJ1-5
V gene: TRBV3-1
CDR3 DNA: TGTGCCAGCAGCCGGGGACAGGCGGGTCAGCCCCAGCATTTT
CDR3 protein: CASSRGQAGQPQHF

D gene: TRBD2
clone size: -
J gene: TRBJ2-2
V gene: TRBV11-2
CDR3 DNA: TGTGCCAGCTCCCCCAGCGGGGCGCCGAACACCGGGGAGCTGTTTTTT
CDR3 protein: CASSPSGAPNTGELFF

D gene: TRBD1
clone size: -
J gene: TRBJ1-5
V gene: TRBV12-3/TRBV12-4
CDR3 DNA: TGTGCCAGCAGTTTACGCCACGGGACAGGAGGTCAGCCCCAGCATTTT
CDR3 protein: CASSLRHGTGGQPQHF

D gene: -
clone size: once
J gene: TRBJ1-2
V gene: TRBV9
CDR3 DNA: TGTGCCAGCAGCGTAGGACAGCTCAGGGGCTACACCTTC
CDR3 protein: CASSVGQLRGYTF

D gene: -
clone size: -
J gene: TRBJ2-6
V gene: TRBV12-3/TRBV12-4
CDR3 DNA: TGTGCCAGCAGTTTAATGAGGGCCAACGTCCTGACTTTC
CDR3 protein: CASSLMRANVLTF

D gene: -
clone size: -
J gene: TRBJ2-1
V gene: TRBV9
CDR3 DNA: TGTGCCAGCAGCTTTAGCGGCAATGAGCAGTTCTTC
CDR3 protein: CASSFSGNEQFF

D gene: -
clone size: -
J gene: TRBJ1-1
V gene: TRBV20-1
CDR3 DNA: TGCAGTGCTAGTATACAATTTGAGGGAAAAGCTTTCTTT
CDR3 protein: CSASIQFEGKAFF